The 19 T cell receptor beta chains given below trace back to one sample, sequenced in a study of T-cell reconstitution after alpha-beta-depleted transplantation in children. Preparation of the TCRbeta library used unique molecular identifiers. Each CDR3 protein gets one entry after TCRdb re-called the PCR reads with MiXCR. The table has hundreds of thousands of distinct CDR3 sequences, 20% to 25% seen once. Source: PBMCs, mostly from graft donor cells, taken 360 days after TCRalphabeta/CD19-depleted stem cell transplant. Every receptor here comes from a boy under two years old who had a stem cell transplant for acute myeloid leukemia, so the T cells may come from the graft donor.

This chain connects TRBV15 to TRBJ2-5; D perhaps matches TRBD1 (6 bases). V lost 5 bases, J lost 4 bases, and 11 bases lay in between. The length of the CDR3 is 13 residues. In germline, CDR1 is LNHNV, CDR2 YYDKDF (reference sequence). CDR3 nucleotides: TGTGCCACCAGCGGACAGCAGGCAGAGACCCAGTACTTC. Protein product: CATSGQQAETQYF. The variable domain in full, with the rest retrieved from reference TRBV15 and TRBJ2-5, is DAMVIQNPRYQVTQFGKPVTLSCSQTLNHNVMYWYQQKSSQAPKLLFHYYDKDFNNEADTPDNFQSRRPNTSFCFLDIRSPGLGDTAMYLCATSGQQAETQYFGPGTRLLVL.

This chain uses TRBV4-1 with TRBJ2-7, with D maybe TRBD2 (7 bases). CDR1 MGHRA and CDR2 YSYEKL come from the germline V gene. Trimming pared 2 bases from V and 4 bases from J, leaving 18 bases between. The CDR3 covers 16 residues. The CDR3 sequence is CASSQTKGGASYEQYV. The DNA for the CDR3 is TGCGCCAGCAGCCAAACCAAAGGGGGGGCCAGTTACGAGCAGTACGTC.

The chain's CDR3 is CASSLGPVEQYF. CDR3 bases: TGTGCCAGCAGCTTAGGACCTGTTGAGCAGTACTTC. The V call is TRBV7-9, the J call TRBJ2-7; no clear D gene. This CDR3 contains 12 residues. V lost 1 base and J 7 bases, leaving 8 bases between the germline ends. Germline loops: CDR1 SEHNR, CDR2 FQNEAQ (reference sequence).

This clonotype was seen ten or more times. The CDR3 reads CASTGPRNRDYEQYF. The CDR3 DNA sequence: TGTGCCAGCACCGGACCAAGGAACAGGGACTACGAGCAGTACTTC. The V gene is TRBV12-3 or TRBV12-4, the J gene TRBJ2-7, with a possible D match to TRBD1 (6 bases). The CDR3 is 15 residues long. The V end lost 7 bases, the J end lost 3 bases, and 19 bases lay between the germline ends.

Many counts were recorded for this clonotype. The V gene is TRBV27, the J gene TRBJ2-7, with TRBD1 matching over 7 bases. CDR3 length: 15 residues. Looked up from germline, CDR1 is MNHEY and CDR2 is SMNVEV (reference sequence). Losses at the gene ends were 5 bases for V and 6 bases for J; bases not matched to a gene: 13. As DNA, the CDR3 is TGTGCCAGCAGTCGACTGCCGGTCGACAGGGCCGAGCAGTACTTC. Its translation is CASSRLPVDRAEQYF.

The CDR3 DNA follows: TGTGCCAGCAGCGATATCAGGGGAGTCCCTAATGAAAAACTGTTTTTT. Protein: CASSDIRGVPNEKLFF. V gene TRBV28 combines with J gene TRBJ1-4; D possibly corresponds to TRBD1 (6 bases). Trimming removed 6 bases at V and 3 bases at J, with 17 bases between. Per the germline V gene, CDR1 is MDHEN and CDR2 is SYDVKM. This CDR3 spans 16 amino acids.

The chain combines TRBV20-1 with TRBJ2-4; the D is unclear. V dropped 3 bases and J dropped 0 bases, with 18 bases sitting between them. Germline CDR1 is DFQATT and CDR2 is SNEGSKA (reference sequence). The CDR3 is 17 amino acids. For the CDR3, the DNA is TGCAGTGCTAGTGATCTAGTAGACCCCAAAGCCAAAAACATTCAGTACTTC. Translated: CSASDLVDPKAKNIQYF.

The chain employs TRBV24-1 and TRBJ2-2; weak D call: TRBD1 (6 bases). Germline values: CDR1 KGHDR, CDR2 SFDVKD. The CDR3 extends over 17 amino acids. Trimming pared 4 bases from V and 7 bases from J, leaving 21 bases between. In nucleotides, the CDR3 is TGTGCCACCAGTGACCTGGGGGTCACAGGGCCGGACGGGGAGCTGTTTTTT. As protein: CATSDLGVTGPDGELFF.

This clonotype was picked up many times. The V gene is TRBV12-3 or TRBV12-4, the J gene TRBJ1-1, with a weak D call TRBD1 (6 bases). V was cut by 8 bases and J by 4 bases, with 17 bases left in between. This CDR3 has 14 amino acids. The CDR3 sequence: CASRVQTGGTEAFF. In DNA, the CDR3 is TGTGCCAGCCGAGTTCAGACAGGTGGCACTGAAGCTTTCTTT.

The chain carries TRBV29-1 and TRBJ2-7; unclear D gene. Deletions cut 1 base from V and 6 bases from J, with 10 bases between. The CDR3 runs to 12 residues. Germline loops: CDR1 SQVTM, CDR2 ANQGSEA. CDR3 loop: CSVEVSAAEQYF. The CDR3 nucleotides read TGCAGCGTTGAAGTCTCGGCAGCCGAGCAGTACTTC.

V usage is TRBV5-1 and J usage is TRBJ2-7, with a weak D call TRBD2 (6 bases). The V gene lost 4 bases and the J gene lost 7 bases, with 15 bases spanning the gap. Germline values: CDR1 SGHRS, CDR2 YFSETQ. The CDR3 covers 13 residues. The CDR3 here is CASSPRVGGEQYV. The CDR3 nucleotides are TGCGCCAGCAGCCCCAGGGTCGGAGGGGAGCAGTACGTC.

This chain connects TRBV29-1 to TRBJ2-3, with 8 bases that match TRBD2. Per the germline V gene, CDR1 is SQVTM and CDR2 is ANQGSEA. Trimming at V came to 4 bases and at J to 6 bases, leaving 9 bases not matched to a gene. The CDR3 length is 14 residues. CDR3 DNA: TGCAGCGTTGTGGGTAGCGGGGAAGCCGATACGCAGTATTTT. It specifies CSVVGSGEADTQYF.

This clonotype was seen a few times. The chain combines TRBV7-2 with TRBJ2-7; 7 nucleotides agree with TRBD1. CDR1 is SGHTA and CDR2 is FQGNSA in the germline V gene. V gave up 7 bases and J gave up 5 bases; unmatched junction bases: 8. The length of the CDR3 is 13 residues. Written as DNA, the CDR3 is TGTGCCAGCACCCTGACAGGGAGCCACGAGCAGTACTTC. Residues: CASTLTGSHEQYF.

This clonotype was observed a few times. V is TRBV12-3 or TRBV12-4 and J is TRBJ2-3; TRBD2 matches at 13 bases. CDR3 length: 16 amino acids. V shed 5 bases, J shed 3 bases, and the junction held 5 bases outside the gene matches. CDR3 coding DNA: TGTGCCAGCAGTCCGCTGACTAGCGGGGGGACAGATACGCAGTATTTT. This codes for CASSPLTSGGTDTQYF.

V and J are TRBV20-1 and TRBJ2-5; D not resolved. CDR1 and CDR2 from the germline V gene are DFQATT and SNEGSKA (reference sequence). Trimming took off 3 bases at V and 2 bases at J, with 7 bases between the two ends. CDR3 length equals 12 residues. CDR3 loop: CSASHSQETQYF. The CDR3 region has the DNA TGCAGTGCTAGTCACAGTCAAGAGACCCAGTACTTC.

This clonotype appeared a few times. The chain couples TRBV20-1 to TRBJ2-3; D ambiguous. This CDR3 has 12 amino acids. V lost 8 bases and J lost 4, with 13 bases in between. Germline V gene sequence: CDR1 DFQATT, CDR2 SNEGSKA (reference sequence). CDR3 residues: CSIRKVADTQYF. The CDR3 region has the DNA TGCAGTATTAGGAAGGTGGCAGATACGCAGTATTTT.

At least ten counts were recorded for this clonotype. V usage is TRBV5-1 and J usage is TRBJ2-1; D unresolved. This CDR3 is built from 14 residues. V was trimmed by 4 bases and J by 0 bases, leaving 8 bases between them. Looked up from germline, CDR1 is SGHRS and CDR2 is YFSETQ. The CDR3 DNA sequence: TGCGCCAGCAGCACGGACGTCTCCTACAATGAGCAGTTCTTC. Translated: CASSTDVSYNEQFF.

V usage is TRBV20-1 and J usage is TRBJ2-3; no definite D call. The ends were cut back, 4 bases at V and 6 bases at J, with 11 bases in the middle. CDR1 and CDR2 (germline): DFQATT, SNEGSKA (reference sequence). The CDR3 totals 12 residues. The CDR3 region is CSAIPRSDTQYF. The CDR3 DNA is TGCAGTGCTATCCCCCGATCCGATACGCAGTATTTT.

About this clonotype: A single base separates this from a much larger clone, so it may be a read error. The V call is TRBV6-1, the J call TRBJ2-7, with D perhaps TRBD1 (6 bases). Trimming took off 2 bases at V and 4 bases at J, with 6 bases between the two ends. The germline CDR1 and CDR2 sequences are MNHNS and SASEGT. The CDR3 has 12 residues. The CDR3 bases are TGTGCCAGCAGTGAAAGGGGGTACGAGCAGTACTTC. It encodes CASSERGYEQYF.